The 9 T cell receptor beta chains in this list originate from one sample, sequenced in a study of regulatory T cells in long-lasting Graves disease. Time point given: persistent/refractory GD, antithyroid drugs over 5 years with positive TRAb. Isolated PBMC RNA provided the starting material for the TCR library. Assembly of TCR beta libraries relied on iRepertoire HTBI primers together with Arm-PCR of CDR3 regions. TCRdb processed the multiplex PCR reads anew with MiXCR; each CDR3 protein has one entry. The sample comprises 650,000 to 850,000 distinct CDR3 sequences, 25% to 35% of which are singletons, and 35% to 55% rests with the top ten. The specimen comprised peripheral blood mononuclear cells (PBMCs), sampled when the disease was refractory, from a patient treated with antithyroid drugs. The receptors come from a female donor with Graves disease.

The V call is TRBV5-1, the J call TRBJ2-2; tentative D call: TRBD2 (5 bases). CDR1 and CDR2 (germline): SGHRS, YFSETQ. This CDR3 has 15 amino acids. V was cut by 6 bases and J by 2 bases, with 14 bases left in between. CDR3 nucleotides: TGCGCCAGCAAAGACGGAGGACTCAACACCGGGGAGCTGTTTTTT. Translating gives CASKDGGLNTGELFF.

In its sample, this clonotype was seen a few times. The chain employs TRBV29-1 and TRBJ1-2, with D perhaps matching TRBD1 (6 bases). CDR1 SQVTM and CDR2 ANQGSEA come from the germline V gene. The V end lost 3 bases, the J end lost 4 bases, and 12 bases lay between the germline ends. The length of the CDR3 is 13 residues. The CDR3 sequence: CSVDKGEAYGYTF. The CDR3 DNA is TGCAGCGTTGACAAGGGGGAGGCCTATGGCTACACCTTC.

V is TRBV19 and J is TRBJ2-5; perhaps D is TRBD1 or TRBD2 (5 bases each). The CDR3 has 15 amino acids. Trimming left V 3 bases short and J 3 bases short, with 14 bases between. Looked up from germline, CDR1 is LNHDA and CDR2 is SQIVND (reference sequence). The CDR3 is CASSIGLGREETQYF. The CDR3 DNA reads as TGTGCCAGTAGTATTGGTCTGGGACGCGAAGAGACCCAGTACTTC.

This clonotype appeared many times. The chain links TRBV28 to TRBJ1-1; D gene uncertain. CDR1 and CDR2 from the germline V gene are MDHEN and SYDVKM. The CDR3 length is 14 residues. The germline V and J ends were trimmed by 7 bases and 0 bases, with 12 bases remaining between them. CDR3 sequence reads: CASNWRALNTEAFF. CDR3 coding DNA: TGTGCCAGCAACTGGCGGGCGTTGAACACTGAAGCTTTCTTT.

The CDR3 region is CAIPNRGAYGYTF. Written as DNA, the CDR3 is TGTGCCATCCCCAACAGGGGCGCCTATGGCTACACCTTC. The J gene is TRBJ1-2, the V gene TRBV28, with TRBD1 matching 7 bases. Germline-derived CDR1 and CDR2 are MDHEN and SYDVKM. This CDR3 comprises 13 residues. J was trimmed by 4 bases and V by 10 bases; bases with no gene match: 9.

Many counts were recorded for this clonotype. The chain employs TRBV11-2 and TRBJ2-7, with TRBD1 matching over 7 bases. Germline V gives CDR1 SGHAT, CDR2 FQNNGV. The CDR3 is 15 residues long. The J segment lost 6 bases and the V segment lost 2 bases, leaving 10 bases of the junction unmatched. DNA for the CDR3: TGTGCCAGCAGCTTATATCCGGGACAGCGGATCGAGCAGTACTTC. Translating it yields CASSLYPGQRIEQYF.

This chain links TRBV7-9 with TRBJ1-2, with D unclear. V lost 4 bases and J lost 6, with 21 bases in between. This CDR3 spans 16 amino acids. The germline CDR1 and CDR2 sequences are SEHNR and FQNEAQ (reference sequence). The CDR3 here is CASSYRPGGHYNGYTF. In DNA form, the CDR3 reads TGTGCCAGCAGCTATAGACCTGGTGGTCATTATAATGGCTACACCTTC.

The chain couples TRBV15 to TRBJ1-2; 7 positions agree with TRBD1. Germline V gives CDR1 LNHNV, CDR2 YYDKDF (reference sequence). The CDR3 has 16 residues. V shed 2 bases and J 2 bases; nucleotides not matched to a gene: 8. The CDR3 loop reads CATSRLTGAGNYGYTF. CDR3 nucleotides: TGTGCCACCAGCAGATTAACAGGGGCGGGGAACTATGGCTACACCTTC.

This clonotype has a handful of counts. The chain combines TRBV12-3 or TRBV12-4 with TRBJ1-1; D gene ambiguous. The CDR3 contains 16 residues. Trimming took 2 bases from V and 3 from J, leaving 16 bases between them. In nucleotides, the CDR3 is TGTGCCAGCAGTTTAATCCAAGGACTCGGGCACACTGAAGCTTTCTTT. Amino acids: CASSLIQGLGHTEAFF.